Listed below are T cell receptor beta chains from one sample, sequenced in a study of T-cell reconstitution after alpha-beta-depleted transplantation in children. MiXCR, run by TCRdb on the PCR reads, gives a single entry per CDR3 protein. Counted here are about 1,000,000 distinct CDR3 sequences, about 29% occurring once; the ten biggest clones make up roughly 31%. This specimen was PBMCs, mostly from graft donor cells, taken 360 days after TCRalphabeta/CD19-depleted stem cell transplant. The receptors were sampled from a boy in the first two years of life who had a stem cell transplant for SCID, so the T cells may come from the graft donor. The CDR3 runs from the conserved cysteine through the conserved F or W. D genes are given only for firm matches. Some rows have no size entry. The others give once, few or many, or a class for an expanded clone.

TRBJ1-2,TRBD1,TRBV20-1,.,CSATETGPNYGYTF,TGCAGTGCTACTGAGACAGGGCCCAACTATGGCTACACCTTC
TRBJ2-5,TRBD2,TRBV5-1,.,CASSFFQTSGAQETQYF,TGCGCCAGCAGCTTCTTCCAGACTAGCGGGGCACAAGAGACCCAGTACTTC
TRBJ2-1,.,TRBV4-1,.,CASSQWGNEQFF,TGTGCCAGCAGCCAATGGGGAAATGAGCAGTTCTTC
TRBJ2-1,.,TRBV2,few,CASSALGVNEQFF,TGTGCCAGCAGTGCATTAGGGGTTAATGAGCAGTTCTTC
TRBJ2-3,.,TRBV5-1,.,CASSSGTAGPDTQYF,TGCGCCAGCAGCTCAGGGACGGCGGGCCCAGATACGCAGTATTTT
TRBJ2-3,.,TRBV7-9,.,CASSLHFLAPADTQYF,TGTGCCAGCAGCCTACACTTTTTGGCTCCCGCAGATACGCAGTATTTT
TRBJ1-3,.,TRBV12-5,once,CASGLYGNTIYF,TGTGCTAGTGGTTTATACGGAAACACCATATATTTT
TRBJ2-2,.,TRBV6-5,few,CASSYSAVTNTGELFF,TGTGCCAGCAGTTACTCCGCGGTAACGAACACCGGGGAGCTGTTTTTT
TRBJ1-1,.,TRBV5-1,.,CASSPTDGFDTEAFF,TGCGCCAGCAGCCCCACGGACGGTTTTGACACTGAAGCTTTCTTT
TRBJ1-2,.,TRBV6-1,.,CASILSGVNYGYTF,TGTGCCAGCATTCTGAGTGGAGTTAACTATGGCTACACCTTC
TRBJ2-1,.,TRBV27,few,CASSFSALSYNEQFF,TGTGCCAGCAGTTTCTCCGCGCTGTCCTACAATGAGCAGTTCTTC
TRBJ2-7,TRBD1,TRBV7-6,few,CASSPHRGPSYEQYF,TGTGCCAGCAGCCCACACAGGGGGCCCTCCTACGAGCAGTACTTC
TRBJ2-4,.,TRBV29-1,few,CSVSGTKNIQYF,TGCAGCGTTTCGGGAACCAAAAACATTCAGTACTTC
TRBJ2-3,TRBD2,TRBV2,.,CASSEYGGSTDTQYF,TGTGCCAGCAGTGAATACGGGGGGAGCACAGATACGCAGTATTTT
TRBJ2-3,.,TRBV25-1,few,CASSDWGPSTDTQYF,TGTGCCAGCAGTGATTGGGGACCTTCCACAGATACGCAGTATTTT
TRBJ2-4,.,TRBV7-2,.,CASSGPATIAKNIQYF,TGTGCCAGCAGCGGTCCGGCCACTATAGCCAAAAACATTCAGTACTTC
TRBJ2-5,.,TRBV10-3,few,CAISESRPPQETQYF,TGTGCCATCAGTGAGTCTAGACCGCCACAAGAGACCCAGTACTTC
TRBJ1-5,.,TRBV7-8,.,CASSPGEVSNQPQHF,TGTGCCAGCAGCCCAGGGGAGGTGAGCAATCAGCCCCAGCATTTT
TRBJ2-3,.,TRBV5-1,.,CASSLGAPGITDTQYF,TGCGCCAGCAGCTTGGGGGCCCCAGGGATCACAGATACGCAGTATTTT
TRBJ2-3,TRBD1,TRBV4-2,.,CASSHQRQGATDTQYF,TGTGCCAGCAGCCATCAAAGACAGGGGGCAACAGATACGCAGTATTTT
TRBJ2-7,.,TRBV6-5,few,CASSYSVGPTTYEQYF,TGTGCCAGCAGTTACTCTGTGGGCCCCACTACCTACGAGCAGTACTTC
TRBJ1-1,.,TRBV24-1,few,CATSDLFPARSLSEAFF,TGTGCCACCAGTGATTTATTCCCAGCGCGGAGTTTGTCGGAAGCTTTCTTT
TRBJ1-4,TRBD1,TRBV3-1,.,CASSPTTGMDEKLFF,TGTGCCAGCAGCCCGACGACAGGGATGGATGAAAAACTGTTTTTT
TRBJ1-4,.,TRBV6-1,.,CASRHDGTNEKLFF,TGTGCCAGCAGACACGACGGAACTAATGAAAAACTGTTTTTT
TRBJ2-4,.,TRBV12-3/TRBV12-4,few,CASSFGQQNIQYF,TGTGCCAGCAGTTTTGGGCAGCAAAACATTCAGTACTTC
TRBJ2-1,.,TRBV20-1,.,CSALIAEGRSYNEQFF,TGCAGTGCCCTGATAGCAGAGGGGCGCTCCTACAATGAGCAGTTCTTC
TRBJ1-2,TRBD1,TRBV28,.,CASSSVGEGAYGYTF,TGTGCCAGCAGTTCCGTCGGGGAGGGGGCCTATGGCTACACCTTC
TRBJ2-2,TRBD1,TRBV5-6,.,CASSPRGRYLNTGELFF,TGTGCCAGCAGTCCGAGGGGGCGGTACCTAAACACCGGGGAGCTGTTTTTT
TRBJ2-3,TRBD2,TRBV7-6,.,CASSRMGLASTDTQYF,TGTGCCAGCAGCCGAATGGGACTAGCCTCCACAGATACGCAGTATTTT
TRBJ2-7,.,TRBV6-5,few,CASSPRRGEQYF,TGTGCCAGCAGCCCCCGTCGCGGCGAGCAGTACTTC
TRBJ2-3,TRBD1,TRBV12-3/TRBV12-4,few,CATSLQGGSTDTQYF,TGTGCCACCTCTTTACAGGGGGGAAGCACAGATACGCAGTATTTT
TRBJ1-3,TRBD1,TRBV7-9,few,CASSAGTGRNTIYF,TGTGCCAGCAGCGCCGGGACAGGGAGAAACACCATATATTTT
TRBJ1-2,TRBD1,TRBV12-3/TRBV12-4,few,CASSLGQGNLYGYTF,TGTGCCAGCAGTTTAGGACAGGGTAACCTCTATGGCTACACCTTC
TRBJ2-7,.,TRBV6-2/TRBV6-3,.,CDSSFSLKSYEQYF,TGTGACAGCAGTTTTTCCCTTAAGTCCTACGAGCAGTACTTC
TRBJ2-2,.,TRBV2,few,CASSRPWRGNTGELFF,TGTGCCAGCAGCCGTCCGTGGCGGGGGAACACCGGGGAGCTGTTTTTT
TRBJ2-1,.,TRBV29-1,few,CSGDRRGAYNEQFF,TGCAGCGGCGATCGGCGCGGGGCTTACAATGAGCAGTTCTTC
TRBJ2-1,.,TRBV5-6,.,CASSLGYTVVEQFF,TGTGCCAGCAGCTTGGGGTACACGGTAGTTGAGCAGTTCTTC
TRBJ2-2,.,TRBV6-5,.,CASSYGAGNTGELFF,TGTGCCAGCAGTTACGGCGCGGGGAACACCGGGGAGCTGTTTTTT
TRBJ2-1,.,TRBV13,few,CASSLYISAGTIDEQFF,TGTGCCAGCAGCTTATATATTTCGGCAGGGACGATCGATGAGCAGTTCTTC
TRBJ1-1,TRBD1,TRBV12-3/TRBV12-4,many,CASSPTGGRTEAFF,TGTGCCAGCAGCCCGACAGGGGGTAGAACTGAAGCTTTCTTT
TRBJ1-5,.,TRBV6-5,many,CASSTFRLEQPQHF,TGTGCCAGCAGTACATTTAGGTTGGAGCAGCCCCAGCATTTT
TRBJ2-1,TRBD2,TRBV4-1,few,CASSRVIAGGNNEQFF,TGCGCCAGCAGCCGCGTTATAGCGGGGGGTAACAATGAGCAGTTCTTC
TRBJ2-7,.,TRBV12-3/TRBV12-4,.,CASSRTGSLTSYEQYF,TGTGCCAGCAGTAGGACGGGAAGTTTGACCTCCTACGAGCAGTACTTC
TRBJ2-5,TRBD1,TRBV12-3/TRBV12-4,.,CASSLGPSDRGDGTQYF,TGTGCCAGCAGTTTAGGCCCCTCAGACAGGGGAGATGGGACCCAGTACTTC
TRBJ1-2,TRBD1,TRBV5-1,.,CASSLAPPTGLAGYTF,TGCGCCAGCAGCTTGGCCCCCCCGACAGGGCTTGCTGGCTACACCTTC
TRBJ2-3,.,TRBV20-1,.,CSARGGLPLGTDTQYF,TGCAGTGCTAGGGGAGGACTCCCCCTGGGCACAGATACGCAGTATTTT
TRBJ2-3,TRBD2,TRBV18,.,CASSPSGGARLGTQYF,TGTGCCAGCTCACCATCCGGGGGGGCCCGACTGGGGACGCAGTATTTT
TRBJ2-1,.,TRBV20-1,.,CSAPTEGLWGGEQFF,TGCAGTGCACCTACGGAGGGGCTATGGGGCGGGGAGCAGTTCTTC